This TCR beta chain was obtained from a study of cytomegalovirus exposure and HLA in healthy donors. General study results and limits: The only immune exposure information that was available was CMV serostatus. Under in vitro conditions, three CMV-associated chains were confirmed as specific for CMV antigens. At a 0.05 false discovery rate, a later analysis found 16,951 TCR beta sequences to be associated with HLA alleles.

The donors comprised healthy bone marrow donors. The V gene lost 3 bases and the J gene lost 4 bases, with 9 bases spanning the gap. This CDR3 spans 13 amino acids. Germline V lookup: CDR1 SGHVS, CDR2 FNYEAQ. Regarding this clone: Its antigen is undetermined.

The PCR had 60 Vbeta and 13 Jbeta primers. Assay used: immunoSEQ multiplex PCR; TCRdb lists only in-frame clones, some missing. Recorded for this sample: about 210,000 clones. This chain connects TRBV7-6 to TRBJ1-1; D may be TRBD1 (5 bases). This sequence originates from a woman under 40 in good health and CMV-seropositive. The specimen sequenced was PBMCs. The CDR3 region has the DNA TGTGCCAGCAGCTTGACAGACCTCACTGAAGCTTTCTTT. Translated, it gives CASSLTDLTEAFF.